This TCR beta chain was recorded in a study of early T cells in non-severe SARS-CoV-2 infection. There are 15 residues in the CDR3. Germline values: CDR1 SGHTA, CDR2 FQGNSA. J gave up 2 bases and V 5 bases, and 8 bases lay outside the gene matches. MiXCR, run by TCRdb on the 5' RACE reads, gives a single entry per CDR3 protein. Of more than 75,000 distinct CDR3 sequences listed, approximately 13% are singletons. The chain recombines TRBV7-2 with TRBJ2-7, with 8 bases lining up with TRBD1. Specimen: whole blood. This clonotype originated in an adult who was a healthcare worker with PCR-confirmed SARS-CoV-2 infection or an uninfected control (not recorded which). As DNA, the CDR3 is TGTGCCAGCAGCCCGGGGACAGGTCAACCCTACGAGCAGTACTTC. Translating gives CASSPGTGQPYEQYF.